These 20 T cell receptor beta chains were all obtained from the same sample, sequenced in a study of siplizumab effects on memory and regulatory T cells. Produced via immunoSEQ multiplex PCR; TCRdb's table is partial and in-frame only. This sample carries approximately 100,000 clones, about 93% of them seen once, and the ten largest clones take roughly 1.3%. The sequencing input was non-Treg CD4+ T cells sorted from blood. The receptors come from a human donor in good health.

This chain links TRBV19 with TRBJ1-3; D gene ambiguous. The germline gives CDR1 LNHDA, CDR2 SQIVND (reference sequence). The CDR3 spans 14 residues. V gave up 9 bases and J gave up 4 bases, with 16 bases separating them. The DNA of the CDR3 is TGTGCCAGCCTCCAGGACCTCTTCGGAAACACCATATATTTT. It encodes CASLQDLFGNTIYF. Based on the CDR3 plus reference TRBV19 and TRBJ1-3, the full variable domain is DGGITQSPKYLFRKEGQNVTLSCEQNLNHDAMYWYRQDPGQGLRLIYYSQIVNDFQKGDIAEGYSVSREKKESFPLTVTSAQKNPTAFYLCASLQDLFGNTIYFGEGSWLTVV.

The rearrangement joins TRBV7-3 to TRBJ2-1, with a possible D match to TRBD2 (5 bases). The CDR3 runs 15 residues. The germline gives CDR1 SGHTA, CDR2 FQGTGA. The V end lost 3 bases, the J end lost 5 bases, and 14 bases lay between the germline ends. This CDR3 reads CASSLFRQRNNEQFF. The CDR3 DNA reads as TGTGCCAGCAGCTTGTTCCGGCAGCGGAACAATGAGCAGTTCTTC.

The chain employs TRBV21-1 and TRBJ2-4; the table's TRBD2 call for D was not verified on the DNA. TRBV21-1 counts as a pseudogene. The CDR3 sequence is 17 residues long. The CDR3 is CASSKVSGILAKNIQYF. The DNA of the CDR3 is TGTGCCAGCAGCAAAGTGAGCGGGATCTTAGCCAAAAACATTCAGTACTTC.

The J gene is TRBJ1-5, the V gene TRBV19, with 8 nucleotides matching TRBD1. CDR1 is LNHDA, CDR2 SQIVND, per germline (reference sequence). The junction had 14 bases not matched to a gene; V was cut back by 6 bases and J by 4 bases. The CDR3 spans 17 residues. The CDR3 region has the DNA TGTGCCAGTAGAAAAAACACCGGGACAGGCGCGAATCAGCCCCAGCATTTT. It specifies CASRKNTGTGANQPQHF.

V and J are TRBV19 and TRBJ1-2; no firm D call. Deletions cut 2 bases from V and 0 bases from J, with 4 bases between. CDR3 length equals 13 residues. Germline CDR1 is LNHDA and CDR2 is SQIVND (reference sequence). CDR3 coding DNA: TGTGCCAGTAGTATATATTCTAACTATGGCTACACCTTC. It specifies CASSIYSNYGYTF.

In nucleotides, the CDR3 is TGTGCCAGCTCACGCCGGACAGGGGGCGCGGGTAGCACAGATACGCAGTATTTT. Its translation is CASSRRTGGAGSTDTQYF. The gene calls are TRBV18 and TRBJ2-3, with 11 bases identical to TRBD1. V shed 4 bases and J 0 bases; nucleotides not matched to a gene: 9. The CDR3 totals 18 residues. Germline CDR1 KGHSH, CDR2 LQKENI.

This clone is a singleton in its sample. The rearrangement links TRBV18 to TRBJ1-1, with 9 nucleotides matching TRBD1. Germline V gene sequence: CDR1 KGHSH, CDR2 LQKENI. J lost 8 bases, V lost 2 bases, and 3 bases had no gene match. The CDR3 spans 13 residues. In nucleotides, the CDR3 is TGTGCCAGCTCACCAGATGGACAGGGGGAAGCTTTCTTT. This codes for CASSPDGQGEAFF. Looking up the rest from reference TRBV18 and TRBJ1-1 gives the full variable domain: NAGVMQNPRHLVRRRGQEARLRCSPMKGHSHVYWYRQLPEEGLKFMVYLQKENIIDESGMPKERFSAEFPKEGPSILRIQQVVRGDSAAYFCASSPDGQGEAFFGQGTRLTVV.

This clone was found once. The chain is built from TRBV28 and TRBJ2-5; D is uncertain. Germline loops: CDR1 MDHEN, CDR2 SYDVKM. V gave up 4 bases and J gave up 5 bases, with 14 bases separating them. This CDR3 is 14 amino acids long. The CDR3 loop reads CASSSRIGLETQYF. Here the CDR3 DNA reads TGTGCCAGCAGTTCAAGAATTGGCTTGGAGACCCAGTACTTC.

This chain joins TRBV28 and TRBJ1-1; D ambiguous. The CDR3 has 11 amino acids. Trimming took off 4 bases at V and 3 bases at J, with 3 bases between the two ends. The germline V gene has CDR1 MDHEN and CDR2 SYDVKM. As DNA, the CDR3 is TGTGCCAGCAGTTCTCACACTGAAGCTTTCTTT. Protein sequence: CASSSHTEAFF.

The chain joins TRBV10-1 to TRBJ2-7; 12 bases match TRBD2. After removal of 6 bases from V and 3 bases from J, the junction contained 6 bases not matched to a gene. This CDR3 is 15 amino acids long. Germline-derived CDR1 and CDR2 are WNHNN and SYGVQD (reference sequence). This chain's CDR3 is CASSPRLAGVYEQYF. In nucleotides, the CDR3 is TGCGCCAGCAGCCCAAGACTAGCGGGAGTCTACGAGCAGTACTTC.

The chain has TRBV6-1 and TRBJ2-7; 9 positions agree with TRBD1. Germline lookup yields CDR1 MNHNS and CDR2 SASEGT. Germline trimming cut 6 bases from V and 4 bases from J; bases unmatched to any gene: 10. The CDR3 is 15 amino acids. CDR3 sequence (DNA): TGTGCCAGCAGGGCCCGGGGGACAGGGTCGTACGAGCAGTACTTC. Encoded protein: CASRARGTGSYEQYF.

The chain couples TRBV5-1 to TRBJ2-5, with a tentative D call TRBD1 (6 bases). The CDR3 has 19 amino acids. In germline, CDR1 is SGHRS, CDR2 YFSETQ. With 0 bases removed from V and 2 bases from J, the gap between germline ends came to 23 bases. This chain's CDR3 is CASSLGPPRAGVIQETQYF. The CDR3 DNA reads TGCGCCAGCAGCTTGGGGCCTCCCCGCGCAGGGGTTATACAAGAGACCCAGTACTTC.

V gene TRBV7-9 combines with J gene TRBJ1-2; TRBD1 matches 9 bases. Germline lookup yields CDR1 SEHNR and CDR2 FQNEAQ (reference sequence). Trimming removed 4 bases from V and 8 bases from J; junction bases left unmatched: 11. The CDR3 is made up of 15 amino acids. The CDR3 DNA reads as TGTGCCAGCAGCTCGCCGGGACAGGGTTTAGGAGGCTACACCTTC. Its translation is CASSSPGQGLGGYTF. Filled out from reference TRBV7-9 and TRBJ1-2, the complete variable domain reads DTGVSQNPRHKITKRGQNVTFRCDPISEHNRLYWYRQTLGQGPEFLTYFQNEAQLEKSRLLSDRFSAERPKGSFSTLEIQRTEQGDSAMYLCASSSPGQGLGGYTFGSGTRLTVV.

The genes are TRBV4-1 and TRBJ2-1; no clear D gene. The V end was cut by 3 bases, the J end by 0 bases, with 6 bases between. The CDR3 totals 14 residues. Germline values: CDR1 MGHRA, CDR2 YSYEKL. The chain's CDR3 is CASSQTDSYNEQFF. The CDR3 bases are TGCGCCAGCAGCCAGACGGACTCCTACAATGAGCAGTTCTTC.

This clone showed up just once. The rearrangement joins TRBV7-9 to TRBJ2-3; either TRBD1 or TRBD2 may supply D (5 bases each). V lost 5 bases to trimming and J lost 7 bases, with 10 bases between them. The germline CDR1 and CDR2 sequences are SEHNR and FQNEAQ (reference sequence). The CDR3 runs 12 residues. CDR3 sequence: CASSPEGNTQYF. The CDR3, as DNA: TGTGCCAGCAGCCCCGAGGGGAATACGCAGTATTTT. Combining the CDR3 with reference TRBV7-9 and TRBJ2-3 gives the whole variable domain DTGVSQNPRHKITKRGQNVTFRCDPISEHNRLYWYRQTLGQGPEFLTYFQNEAQLEKSRLLSDRFSAERPKGSFSTLEIQRTEQGDSAMYLCASSPEGNTQYFGPGTRLTVL.

This clone was picked up one time. The V gene is TRBV4-1, the J gene TRBJ2-1; the D gene is possibly TRBD2 (5 bases). V lost 3 bases, J lost 5 bases, and 17 bases lay in between. The CDR3 covers 16 residues. In germline, CDR1 is MGHRA, CDR2 YSYEKL. The CDR3 sequence: CASSQGPGRSNNEQFF. In DNA, the CDR3 is TGCGCCAGCAGCCAGGGCCCGGGAAGGTCAAACAATGAGCAGTTCTTC.

The rearrangement uses TRBV19 and TRBJ1-5, with 7 bases fitting TRBD1. The V gene end was trimmed by 6 bases and the J gene end by 1 base; junction bases not matched to a gene: 6. The CDR3 spans 15 residues. Germline V CDR1 and CDR2: LNHDA, SQIVND (reference sequence). For the CDR3, the DNA is TGTGCCAGTAGCCCTTCAGGGGGAAGCAATCAGCCCCAGCATTTT. Its protein is CASSPSGGSNQPQHF. The full variable domain, rest sourced from reference TRBV19 and TRBJ1-5, is DGGITQSPKYLFRKEGQNVTLSCEQNLNHDAMYWYRQDPGQGLRLIYYSQIVNDFQKGDIAEGYSVSREKKESFPLTVTSAQKNPTAFYLCASSPSGGSNQPQHFGDGTRLSIL.

This chain links TRBV12-5 with TRBJ2-1, with a possible D match to TRBD1 (5 bases). The CDR3 sequence is 16 residues long. V was pared by 7 bases and J by 3 bases, with 19 bases between. Germline V gives CDR1 LGHNT, CDR2 FRNRAP. CDR3 sequence (DNA): TGTGCTAGTGCCTCCCATCAGGGCCATTACTACAATGAGCAGTTCTTC. This gives the protein CASASHQGHYYNEQFF.

The rearrangement joins TRBV27 to TRBJ1-5; possible D gene TRBD1, 6 bases. Between the trimmed V and J ends, which lost 4 bases and 0 bases, there was a span of 7 bases. Germline V gene data show CDR1 as MNHEY and CDR2 as SMNVEV (reference sequence). The length of the CDR3 is 14 residues. CDR3 sequence reads: CASSYRDSNQPQHF. The CDR3, as DNA: TGTGCCAGCAGTTACAGGGATAGCAATCAGCCCCAGCATTTT.

The V and J genes are TRBV28 and TRBJ2-3; weak D call: TRBD2 (5 bases). From germline, CDR1 is MDHEN and CDR2 SYDVKM. Trimming left V 7 bases short and J 2 bases short, with 19 bases between. The CDR3 is 16 residues long. CDR3: CASTTPRGSYTDTQYF. DNA of the CDR3: TGTGCCAGCACTACCCCAAGAGGGTCTTACACAGATACGCAGTATTTT.